The next 22 T cell receptor beta chains were all read from a single sample in a study of CD8+ T cells in alopecia areata. Following extraction, RNA underwent reverse transcription to cDNA, which served as the sequencing template. Some clones are missing from TCRdb's copy, which holds only in-frame ones; the method was immunoSEQ multiplex PCR. Of 93,000 or so clones listed, 55% are singletons. The sequenced sample was CD4+ T cells sorted from blood. The receptor set was obtained from a human donor in good health.

In its sample, this clone was seen a few times. The rearrangement links TRBV6-5 to TRBJ2-5; D might be TRBD1 or TRBD2, each matching 5 bases. CDR3 size: 15 residues. Germline CDR1 MNHEY, CDR2 SVGAGI. Trimming cost V 0 bases and J 7 bases, with 15 bases left between them. The CDR3 is CASSYSNGARGTQYF. The CDR3 coding sequence is TGTGCCAGCAGTTACTCGAACGGGGCGCGTGGGACCCAGTACTTC.

The DNA for the CDR3 is TGTGCCAGCAGCTTAATCCCGCGAGGGGGTTACGAAGCTTTCTTT. This gives the protein CASSLIPRGGYEAFF. This sequence joins TRBV11-2 and TRBJ1-1; tentatively, D is TRBD1 (6 bases). Trimming took off 2 bases at V and 8 bases at J, with 18 bases between the two ends. The CDR3 is made up of 15 amino acids. The germline V gene has CDR1 SGHAT and CDR2 FQNNGV.

The V call is TRBV4-2, the J call TRBJ1-3, with D unclear. The CDR3 has 13 residues. V was clipped by 0 bases and J by 4 bases, with 4 bases between them. The V gene's germline CDR1 is LGHNA and CDR2 YNFKEQ. The CDR3 loop reads CASSQEGGNTIYF. The CDR3 nucleotides are TGTGCCAGCAGCCAAGAGGGGGGAAACACCATATATTTT.

The chain couples TRBV11-1 to TRBJ2-6; D is uncertain. Germline CDR1 reads SGHAT; CDR2 reads FQDESV (reference sequence). Trimming removed 1 base from V and 0 bases from J, with 4 bases in between. The CDR3 contains 15 residues. The CDR3 here is CASSLGASGANVLTF. DNA of the CDR3: TGTGCCAGCAGCTTAGGCGCCTCTGGGGCCAACGTCCTGACTTTC. The full variable domain, its missing parts supplied by reference TRBV11-1 and TRBJ2-6, is EAEVAQSPRYKITEKSQAVAFWCDPISGHATLYWYRQILGQGPELLVQFQDESVVDDSQLPKDRFSAERLKGVDSTLKIQPAELGDSAMYLCASSLGASGANVLTFGAGSRLTVL.

This clone was detected only once. This sequence joins TRBV28 and TRBJ2-7, with 8 bases lining up with TRBD1. V lost 6 bases, J lost 4 bases, and 11 bases stayed unmatched. The CDR3 has 15 residues. Germline V CDR1 and CDR2: MDHEN, SYDVKM. CDR3 region: CASRVGGQGMYEQYF. Here the CDR3 DNA reads TGTGCCAGCAGGGTGGGTGGACAGGGAATGTACGAGCAGTACTTC.

A note on this clone: This sample also contains other DNA sequences that code for the same CDR3. The chain has TRBV30 and TRBJ2-5; D not resolved. This CDR3 comprises 11 residues. V shed 0 bases and J shed 4 bases, with 3 bases lying between them. CDR1 and CDR2 (germline): GTSNPN, SVGIG (reference sequence). For the CDR3, the DNA is TGTGCCTGGAGTGTACGAGAGACCCAGTACTTC. Its protein product is CAWSVRETQYF. Combining the CDR3 with reference TRBV30 and TRBJ2-5 gives the whole variable domain SQTIHQWPATLVQPVGSPLSLECTVEGTSNPNLYWYRQAAGRGLQLLFYSVGIGQISSEVPQNLSASRPQDRQFILSSKKLLLSDSGFYLCAWSVRETQYFGPGTRLLVL.

The V call is TRBV20-1, the J call TRBJ2-4; no clear D gene. Deletions cut 5 bases from V and 8 bases from J, with 10 bases between. CDR1 DFQATT and CDR2 SNEGSKA come from the germline V gene (reference sequence). The CDR3 contains 11 residues. CDR3 DNA: TGCAGTGCTGAAATTAGGTACATTCAGTACTTC. It translates to CSAEIRYIQYF.

The chain combines TRBV5-6 with TRBJ2-1; D gene ambiguous. The germline V gene encodes CDR1 SGHDT and CDR2 YYEEEE. The V gene lost 1 base and the J gene lost 9 bases, with 11 bases spanning the gap. This CDR3 is 13 amino acids long. The CDR3 protein is CASSLRPISEQFF. CDR3 nucleotides: TGTGCCAGCAGCTTGCGCCCCATAAGTGAGCAGTTCTTC.

The rearrangement joins TRBV30 to TRBJ1-6; the D gene is possibly TRBD1 (5 bases). Germline lookup yields CDR1 GTSNPN and CDR2 SVGIG (reference sequence). Deletions cut 2 bases from V and 7 bases from J, with 15 bases between. The CDR3 contains 15 residues. CDR3 region: CAWSKGSFNNSPLHF. DNA for the CDR3: TGTGCCTGGAGTAAGGGGAGTTTCAACAATTCACCCCTCCACTTT.

On this clone: The junction departs from the called germline gene at one end, perhaps through a read error. This chain links TRBV6-1 with TRBJ2-7, with 9 bases lining up with TRBD1. Germline V lookup: CDR1 MNHNS, CDR2 SASEGT. The CDR3 length is 14 residues. CDR3 in DNA: TGTGCCAGCAGTGACCCCCACGTGAGGGACAGGGCGGGTTTC. Translated, it gives CASSDPHVRDRAGF.

The rearrangement uses TRBV6-6 and TRBJ2-5, with D tentatively TRBD1 (6 bases). V was clipped by 5 bases and J by 1 base, with 11 bases between them. Germline V lookup: CDR1 MNHNY, CDR2 SVGAGI (reference sequence). CDR3 size: 14 residues. The CDR3 reads CASSPTGSQETQYF. CDR3 sequence (DNA): TGTGCCAGCAGTCCAACAGGGTCCCAAGAGACCCAGTACTTC.

CDR3 DNA sequence: TGTGCCTGGAGTGGACTAGCGGGGGGGTTAGCCAAAAACATTCAGTACTTC. Its protein product is CAWSGLAGGLAKNIQYF. This chain uses TRBV30 with TRBJ2-4; 14 nucleotides match TRBD2. Germline CDR1 is GTSNPN and CDR2 is SVGIG (reference sequence). Trimming took 1 base from V and 0 from J; bases not matched to a gene: 2. There are 17 residues in the CDR3.

The chain links TRBV7-6 to TRBJ1-1; no clear D. There are 14 residues in the CDR3. V lost 2 bases and J 0 bases, leaving 7 bases between the germline ends. The germline V gene has CDR1 SGHVS and CDR2 FNYEAQ. This CDR3 is CASSLRQLNTEAFF. The CDR3, as DNA: TGTGCCAGCAGCTTACGCCAGCTGAACACTGAAGCTTTCTTT.

In this sample, this clone turned up once. The chain joins TRBV30 to TRBJ2-7; D is unresolved. V lost 2 bases and J 3 bases, leaving 11 bases between the germline ends. The CDR3 contains 13 residues. Germline lookup yields CDR1 GTSNPN and CDR2 SVGIG (reference sequence). Written as DNA, the CDR3 is TGTGCCTGGAGTCCCCGGTCGCGCTACGAGCAGTACTTC. Translating it yields CAWSPRSRYEQYF. Variable domain in full (rest from reference TRBV30 and TRBJ2-7): SQTIHQWPATLVQPVGSPLSLECTVEGTSNPNLYWYRQAAGRGLQLLFYSVGIGQISSEVPQNLSASRPQDRQFILSSKKLLLSDSGFYLCAWSPRSRYEQYFGPGTRLTVT.

This clone has just one count. V is TRBV6-1 and J is TRBJ2-3; unclear D gene. With 7 bases removed from V and 1 base from J, the gap between germline ends came to 9 bases. CDR1 and CDR2 (germline): MNHNS, SASEGT. The CDR3 loop spans 13 amino acids. CDR3 region: CASKNTGTDTQYF. CDR3 DNA: TGTGCCAGCAAAAACACAGGCACAGATACGCAGTATTTT.

The V gene is TRBV29-1, the J gene TRBJ2-1, with D perhaps matching TRBD1 or TRBD2 (7 bases each). Germline V gene data show CDR1 as SQVTM and CDR2 as ANQGSEA. CDR3 length equals 19 residues. The V gene lost 3 bases and the J gene lost 4 bases, with 28 bases spanning the gap. The CDR3 nucleotides read TGCAGCGTTGAGGGCGGACCCGGGACAGCCGGGGGGCCTTACAATGAGCAGTTCTTC. Translating gives CSVEGGPGTAGGPYNEQFF.

The chain employs TRBV6-5 and TRBJ1-3; D gene uncertain. The V end was cut by 10 bases, the J end by 2 bases, with 9 bases between. The CDR3 consists of 12 residues. Germline CDR1 is MNHEY and CDR2 is SVGAGI. CDR3 DNA sequence: TGTGCCACCCGTGGCACTGGAAACACCATATATTTT. It codes for CATRGTGNTIYF.

This clone was picked up one time. The chain carries TRBV30 and TRBJ2-3, with 8 positions matching TRBD1. CDR3 length equals 13 residues. J lost 7 bases, V lost 2 bases, and 5 bases had no gene match. CDR1 is GTSNPN and CDR2 is SVGIG in the germline V gene (reference sequence). The CDR3 region has the DNA TGTGCCTGGAGTCGCCAGGGGGCCAATACGCAGTATTTT. It yields the protein CAWSRQGANTQYF.

This chain joins TRBV7-9 and TRBJ1-6, with D unresolved. Looked up from germline, CDR1 is SEHNR and CDR2 is FQNEAQ (reference sequence). The CDR3 has 14 amino acids. The ends were cut back, 3 bases at V and 7 bases at J, with 10 bases in the middle. The CDR3 region has the DNA TGTGCCAGCAGCTTTTCCGGAGCCAATTCACCCCTCCACTTT. This sequence encodes CASSFSGANSPLHF.

V gene TRBV30 combines with J gene TRBJ1-5; no clear D. The CDR3 loop spans 12 amino acids. Germline V gives CDR1 GTSNPN, CDR2 SVGIG (reference sequence). V shed 5 bases and J shed 3 bases, with 8 bases lying between them. The CDR3: CAWGRDNQPQHF. CDR3 DNA sequence: TGTGCCTGGGGGCGGGACAATCAGCCCCAGCATTTT.

The CDR3 nucleotides are TGTGCCAGCAGTGAATCTGGAGCAGCTACGCAGTATTTT. Amino acids: CASSESGAATQYF. This chain uses TRBV25-1 with TRBJ2-3; the D is unclear. The CDR3 is 13 amino acids. Germline V lookup: CDR1 MGHDK, CDR2 SYGVNS. V was shortened by 1 base and J by 8 bases, with 10 bases between the two germline ends.

The chain is built from TRBV10-3 and TRBJ1-1; no definite D call. The CDR3 extends over 11 amino acids. Germline lookup yields CDR1 ENHRY and CDR2 SYGVKD. V was pared by 1 base and J by 5 bases, with 2 bases between. CDR3 DNA sequence: TGTGCCATCAGTGAGTTTACTGAAGCTTTCTTT. It is translated as CAISEFTEAFF.